The rows below give T cell receptor beta chains drawn from one sample of a study of T cell repertoires in cytomegalovirus infection. TCRdb reprocessed the reads via MiXCR and lists one record per CDR3 protein. Of approximately 340,000 distinct CDR3 sequences listed, about 29% are singletons. Their specific antigens are unknown. The sample here was cultured PBMCs, taken from culture after CMV antigen stimulation. Receptors were obtained from a human donor in good health (CMV status not recorded). Some clones in this sample may be carry-over from other donors' samples. Both conserved end residues are part of each CDR3. D genes are given only for firm matches. Not all rows give a size; the values are once, few, many and, for expanded clones, a class.

>TRBD1|TRBJ1-5|TRBV5-4|few
CASSPDRGIGGEAQHF
TGTGCCAGCAGCCCTGACAGGGGGATAGGGGGTGAGGCCCAGCATTTT
>-|TRBJ2-1|TRBV4-1|few
CASSRLGTNEQFF
TGCGCCAGCAGCCGGCTGGGGACAAATGAGCAGTTCTTC
>TRBD1|TRBJ1-2|TRBV19|few
CASSIFGTGINYGYTF
TGTGCCAGTAGTATCTTCGGGACAGGAATAAACTATGGCTACACCTTC
>-|TRBJ1-3|TRBV18|few
CASSRDSGNTIYF
TGTGCCAGCTCACGGGACTCTGGAAACACCATATATTTT
>TRBD1|TRBJ1-2|TRBV12-3/TRBV12-4|-
CASSHVPGQGNYGYTF
TGTGCCAGCAGCCACGTCCCGGGACAGGGAAACTATGGCTACACCTTC
>-|TRBJ1-2|TRBV11-2|-
CASSPLGGGKGDNYGYTF
TGTGCCAGCAGCCCCCTGGGGGGGGGCAAGGGAGACAACTATGGCTACACCTTC
>-|TRBJ1-1|TRBV7-2|many
CASSNTLNTEAFF
TGTGCCAGCAGCAACACCTTGAACACTGAAGCTTTCTTT
>-|TRBJ2-7|TRBV7-2|few
CASSLPGIPYEQYF
TGTGCCAGCAGCTTGCCAGGGATCCCCTACGAGCAGTACTTC
>-|TRBJ1-1|TRBV6-1|few
CASSRGGTTEAFF
TGTGCCAGCAGTAGGGGGGGAACAACTGAAGCTTTCTTT
>-|TRBJ2-1|TRBV7-2|-
CASSLVGSRNEQFF
TGTGCCAGCAGCTTAGTCGGGAGTAGGAATGAGCAGTTCTTC
>-|TRBJ1-1|TRBV7-2|few
CASQKTGPEAFF
TGTGCCAGCCAAAAGACGGGCCCTGAAGCTTTCTTT
>-|TRBJ1-2|TRBV29-1|-
CSAPRGAGYTF
TGCAGCGCACCTCGCGGGGCTGGCTACACCTTC
>-|TRBJ2-3|TRBV7-3|many
CASSLIGQNTDTQYF
TGTGCCAGCAGCTTAATAGGACAGAACACAGATACGCAGTATTTT
>-|TRBJ1-6|TRBV7-8|-
CASSLRAGDNSPLHF
TGTGCCAGCAGCTTACGGGCAGGGGACAATTCACCCCTCCACTTT
>-|TRBJ2-4|TRBV6-1|-
CASSEGGEPTIQYF
TGTGCCAGCAGTGAAGGCGGGGAACCAACCATTCAGTACTTC
>-|TRBJ1-1|TRBV5-6|-
CASSLDGYGNTEAFF
TGTGCCAGCAGCTTGGACGGTTATGGGAACACTGAAGCTTTCTTT
>TRBD1|TRBJ2-1|TRBV12-3/TRBV12-4|-
CASGDRWGYNEQFF
TGTGCCAGCGGGGACAGGTGGGGCTACAATGAGCAGTTCTTC
>-|TRBJ1-1|TRBV12-5|few
CASGPSNTEAFF
TGTGCTAGTGGTCCCTCGAACACTGAAGCTTTCTTT
>TRBD1|TRBJ2-7|TRBV2|many
CASSPKPGTGIWEQYF
TGTGCCAGCAGTCCAAAACCCGGGACAGGGATTTGGGAGCAGTACTTC
>-|TRBJ1-1|TRBV20-1|once
CSAGQGDTEAFF
TGCAGTGCTGGACAAGGGGACACTGAAGCTTTCTTT
>-|TRBJ1-2|TRBV28|few
CASSGRMNYGYTF
TGTGCCAGCAGTGGAAGGATGAACTATGGCTACACCTTC
>-|TRBJ2-1|TRBV15|-
CATSPPPYNEQFF
TGTGCCACCAGCCCCCCGCCTTACAATGAGCAGTTCTTC
>TRBD2|TRBJ2-7|TRBV12-3/TRBV12-4|-
CASSLVAGASYEQYF
TGTGCCAGCAGTTTAGTAGCGGGAGCCTCCTACGAGCAGTACTTC
>-|TRBJ2-5|TRBV7-8|many
CAGSGPHQETQYF
TGTGCCGGATCGGGACCACACCAAGAGACCCAGTACTTC
>-|TRBJ1-5|TRBV6-1|few
CASSGLVGSGQPQHF
TGTGCCAGCAGTGGACTAGTGGGCTCAGGTCAGCCCCAGCATTTT
>-|TRBJ2-1|TRBV10-3|few
CAAKGVGVDNEQFF
TGTGCCGCCAAGGGAGTAGGGGTCGACAATGAGCAGTTCTTC
>TRBD1|TRBJ1-2|TRBV19|-
CASSRTGDNYGYTF
TGTGCCAGTAGTAGGACAGGGGACAACTATGGCTACACCTTC
>-|TRBJ2-2|TRBV11-2|-
CASSLAPSRREAGELFF
TGTGCCAGCAGCTTAGCCCCCTCGCGGCGCGAGGCCGGGGAGCTGTTTTTT
>-|TRBJ2-4|TRBV4-1|few
CASSQDGGAKNIQYF
TGCGCCAGCAGCCAAGACGGGGGAGCCAAAAACATTCAGTACTTC
>TRBD1|TRBJ1-1|TRBV7-9|-
CASSLQGASNTEAFF
TGTGCCAGCAGCCTACAGGGGGCGTCGAACACTGAAGCTTTCTTT
>TRBD2|TRBJ2-1|TRBV20-1|few
CSARVPPGLAEGGSYNEQFF
TGCAGTGCTAGAGTTCCCCCGGGACTAGCGGAGGGGGGCTCCTACAATGAGCAGTTCTTC
>-|TRBJ2-1|TRBV12-3/TRBV12-4|once
CATKSSYNEQFF
TGTGCCACGAAAAGCTCCTACAATGAGCAGTTCTTC
>-|TRBJ2-5|TRBV6-1|-
CASRIQETQYF
TGTGCCAGCCGGATTCAAGAGACCCAGTACTTC
>-|TRBJ2-5|TRBV14|-
CASSPLGWYQETQYF
TGTGCCAGCAGCCCCCTTGGGTGGTACCAAGAGACCCAGTACTTC
>TRBD1|TRBJ1-3|TRBV4-2|few
CASSPTGFGNTIYF
TGTGCCAGCAGCCCGACAGGGTTTGGAAACACCATATATTTT
>TRBD1|TRBJ1-1|TRBV4-1|-
CASSQGGTANIEAFF
TGCGCCAGCAGCCAAGGTGGGACAGCTAACATTGAAGCTTTCTTT
>TRBD1|TRBJ1-6|TRBV11-2|few
CASRKGADNSPLHF
TGTGCCAGCAGGAAGGGGGCGGATAATTCACCCCTCCACTTT
>TRBD1|TRBJ1-1|TRBV6-5|-
CASSYSPQGSTEAFF
TGTGCCAGCAGTTACTCACCACAGGGGAGCACTGAAGCTTTCTTT
>-|TRBJ1-1|TRBV6-5|-
CATQGLLAFF
TGTGCCACCCAGGGGCTCTTGGCTTTCTTT
>-|TRBJ2-1|TRBV7-3|few
CASSLAAGSAEQFF
TGTGCCAGCAGCTTAGCGGCAGGGTCGGCTGAGCAGTTCTTC